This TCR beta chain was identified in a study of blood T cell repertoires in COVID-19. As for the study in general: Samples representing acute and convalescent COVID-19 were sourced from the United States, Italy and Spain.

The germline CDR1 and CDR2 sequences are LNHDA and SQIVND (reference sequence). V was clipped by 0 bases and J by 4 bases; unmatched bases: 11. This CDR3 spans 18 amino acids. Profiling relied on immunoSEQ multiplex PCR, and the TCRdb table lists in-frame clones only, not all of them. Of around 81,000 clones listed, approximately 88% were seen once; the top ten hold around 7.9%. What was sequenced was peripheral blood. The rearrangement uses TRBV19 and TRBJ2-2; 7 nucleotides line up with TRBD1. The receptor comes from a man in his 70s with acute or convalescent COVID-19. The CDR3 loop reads CASSIDRDRLSGTGELFF. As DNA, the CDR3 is TGTGCCAGTAGTATAGATCGGGACAGACTTTCGGGCACCGGGGAGCTGTTTTTT.